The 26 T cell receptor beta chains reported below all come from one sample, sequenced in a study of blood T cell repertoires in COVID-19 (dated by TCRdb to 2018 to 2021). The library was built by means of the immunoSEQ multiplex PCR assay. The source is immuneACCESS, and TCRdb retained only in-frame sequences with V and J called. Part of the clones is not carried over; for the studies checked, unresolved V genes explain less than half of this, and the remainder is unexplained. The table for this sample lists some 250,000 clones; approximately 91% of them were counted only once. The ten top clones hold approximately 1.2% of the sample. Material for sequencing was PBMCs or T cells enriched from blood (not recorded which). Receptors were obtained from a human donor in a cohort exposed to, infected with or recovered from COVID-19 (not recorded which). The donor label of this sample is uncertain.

Here the CDR3 DNA reads TGTGCCACCGAACGGACAGTTTATGGCTACACCTTC. Translating gives CATERTVYGYTF. The chain combines TRBV2 with TRBJ1-2; D is perhaps TRBD1 (6 bases). CDR1 and CDR2 (germline): SNHLY, FYNNEI. The CDR3 is 12 amino acids. V was trimmed by 10 bases and J by 5 bases, leaving 14 bases between them.

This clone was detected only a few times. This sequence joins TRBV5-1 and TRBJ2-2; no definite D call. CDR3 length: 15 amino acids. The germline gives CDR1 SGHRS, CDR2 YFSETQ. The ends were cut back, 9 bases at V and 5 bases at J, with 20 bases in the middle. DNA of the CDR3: TGCGCCACCTCCCCCTCCTCCTCCTCGACCGGGGAGCTGTTTTTT. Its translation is CATSPSSSSTGELFF. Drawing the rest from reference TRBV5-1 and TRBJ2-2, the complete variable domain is KAGVTQTPRYLIKTRGQQVTLSCSPISGHRSVSWYQQTPGQGLQFLFEYFSETQRNKGNFPGRFSGRQFSNSRSEMNVSTLELGDSALYLCATSPSSSSTGELFFGEGSRLTVL.

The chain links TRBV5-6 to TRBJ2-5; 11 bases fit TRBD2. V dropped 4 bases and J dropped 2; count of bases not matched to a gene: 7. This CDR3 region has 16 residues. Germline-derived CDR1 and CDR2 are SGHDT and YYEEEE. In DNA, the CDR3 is TGTGCCAGCAGCCCCCGACTAGCGGGGCTTCAAGAGACCCAGTACTTC. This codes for CASSPRLAGLQETQYF.

In nucleotides, the CDR3 is TGTGCCAGCAGCCTCGTGGACAGGGCTGCCTCCTACGAGCAGTACTTC. Translated, it gives CASSLVDRAASYEQYF. The chain combines TRBV7-2 with TRBJ2-7; TRBD1 matches 8 bases. After removal of 5 bases from V and 0 bases from J, the junction contained 9 bases not matched to a gene. The CDR3 sequence is 16 residues long. Per germline, CDR1 SGHTA and CDR2 FQGNSA.

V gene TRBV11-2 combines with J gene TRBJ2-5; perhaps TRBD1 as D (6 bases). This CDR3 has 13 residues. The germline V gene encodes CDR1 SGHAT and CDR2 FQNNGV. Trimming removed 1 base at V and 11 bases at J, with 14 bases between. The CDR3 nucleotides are TGTGCCAGCAGCTTAGGGGATGACAGGTCTCAGTACTTC. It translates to CASSLGDDRSQYF. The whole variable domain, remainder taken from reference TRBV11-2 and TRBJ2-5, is EAGVAQSPRYKIIEKRQSVAFWCNPISGHATLYWYQQILGQGPKLLIQFQNNGVVDDSQLPKDRFSAERLKGVDSTLKIQPAKLEDSAVYLCASSLGDDRSQYFGPGTRLLVL.

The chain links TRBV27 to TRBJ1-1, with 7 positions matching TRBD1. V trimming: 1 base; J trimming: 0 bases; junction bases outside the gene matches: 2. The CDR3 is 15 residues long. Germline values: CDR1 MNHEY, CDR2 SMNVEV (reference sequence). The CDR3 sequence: CASSLFGQVNTEAFF. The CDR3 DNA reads TGTGCCAGCAGTTTATTCGGACAGGTGAACACTGAAGCTTTCTTT.

The CDR3 DNA follows: TGTGCCAGCAGTTATCCTCTAGCGGGGGACCAAGAGACCCAGTACTTC. Translating it yields CASSYPLAGDQETQYF. The chain uses TRBV6-6 and TRBJ2-5, with TRBD2 identical over 10 bases. The CDR3 is 16 amino acids. V shed 3 bases and J 0 bases; nucleotides not matched to a gene: 4. Germline assignment: CDR1 MNHNY and CDR2 SVGAGI (reference sequence).

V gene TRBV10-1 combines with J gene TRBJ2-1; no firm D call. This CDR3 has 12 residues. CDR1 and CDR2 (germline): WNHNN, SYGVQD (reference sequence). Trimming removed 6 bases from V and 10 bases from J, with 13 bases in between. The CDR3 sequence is CASSSLAEEQFF. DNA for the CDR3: TGCGCCAGCAGCTCTTTAGCTGAAGAGCAGTTCTTC.

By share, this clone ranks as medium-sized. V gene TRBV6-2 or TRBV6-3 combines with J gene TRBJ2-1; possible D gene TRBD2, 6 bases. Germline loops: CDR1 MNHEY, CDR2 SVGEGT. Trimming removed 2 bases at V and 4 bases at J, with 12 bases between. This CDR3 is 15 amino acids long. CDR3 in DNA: TGTGCCAGCAGTTACGGGTCGGGGGATTACAATGAGCAGTTCTTC. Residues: CASSYGSGDYNEQFF.

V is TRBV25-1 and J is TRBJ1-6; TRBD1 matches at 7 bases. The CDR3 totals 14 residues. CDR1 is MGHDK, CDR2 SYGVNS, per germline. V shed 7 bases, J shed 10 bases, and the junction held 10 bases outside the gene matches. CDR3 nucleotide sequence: TGTGCCAGCAACCACAGGGGCCTCGGATCACCCCTCCACTTT. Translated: CASNHRGLGSPLHF.

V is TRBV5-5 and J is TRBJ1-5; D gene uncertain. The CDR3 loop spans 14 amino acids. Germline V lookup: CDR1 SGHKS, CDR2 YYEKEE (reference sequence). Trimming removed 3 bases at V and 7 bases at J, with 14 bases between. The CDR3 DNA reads TGTGCCAGCAGCTCTGGACTCCCCACACAGCCCCAGCATTTT. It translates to CASSSGLPTQPQHF.

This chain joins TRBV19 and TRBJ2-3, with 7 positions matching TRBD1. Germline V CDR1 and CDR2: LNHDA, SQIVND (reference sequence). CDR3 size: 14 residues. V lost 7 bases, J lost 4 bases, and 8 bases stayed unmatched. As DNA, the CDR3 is TGTGCCAGTACGACCCAGGGGGTGGCAGATACGCAGTATTTT. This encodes CASTTQGVADTQYF.

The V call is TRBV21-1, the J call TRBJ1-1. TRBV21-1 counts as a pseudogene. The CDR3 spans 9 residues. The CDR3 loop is CAERRAGLF. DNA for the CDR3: TGTGCCGAAAGGAGGGCAGGTCTATTT.

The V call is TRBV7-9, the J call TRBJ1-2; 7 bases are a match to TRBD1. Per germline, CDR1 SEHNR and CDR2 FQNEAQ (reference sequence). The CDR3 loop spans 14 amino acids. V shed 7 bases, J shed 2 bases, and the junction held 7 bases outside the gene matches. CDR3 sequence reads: CASTVGQANYGYTF. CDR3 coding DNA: TGTGCCAGCACCGTAGGACAGGCAAACTATGGCTACACCTTC.

CDR3 protein: CATSTEGAGEQYF. CDR3 nucleotides: TGTGCCACCAGTACTGAGGGGGCGGGGGAGCAGTACTTC. V gene TRBV24-1 combines with J gene TRBJ2-7, with D maybe TRBD1 (7 bases). Germline values: CDR1 KGHDR, CDR2 SFDVKD. V was shortened by 6 bases and J by 7 bases, with 15 bases between the two germline ends. This CDR3 contains 13 residues.

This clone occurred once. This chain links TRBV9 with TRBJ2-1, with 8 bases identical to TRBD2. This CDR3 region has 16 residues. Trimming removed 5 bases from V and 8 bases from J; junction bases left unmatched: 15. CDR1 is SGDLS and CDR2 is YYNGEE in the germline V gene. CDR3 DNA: TGTGCCAGCAGTCGTAGATCAAGCGGGGGTTATGATGAGCAGTTCTTC. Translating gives CASSRRSSGGYDEQFF.

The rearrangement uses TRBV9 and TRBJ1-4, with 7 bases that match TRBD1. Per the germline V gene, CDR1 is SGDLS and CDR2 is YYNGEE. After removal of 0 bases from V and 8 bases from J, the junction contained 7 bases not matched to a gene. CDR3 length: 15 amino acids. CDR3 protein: CASSVGQGTYEKLFF. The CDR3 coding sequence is TGTGCCAGCAGCGTAGGACAGGGCACATACGAAAAACTGTTTTTT.

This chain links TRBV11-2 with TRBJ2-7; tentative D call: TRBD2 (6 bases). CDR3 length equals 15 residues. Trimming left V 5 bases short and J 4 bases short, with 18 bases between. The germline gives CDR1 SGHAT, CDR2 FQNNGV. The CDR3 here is CASSHDLGLGYEQYF. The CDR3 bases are TGTGCCAGCAGCCATGATTTGGGACTGGGGTACGAGCAGTACTTC. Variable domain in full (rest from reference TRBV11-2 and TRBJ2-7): EAGVAQSPRYKIIEKRQSVAFWCNPISGHATLYWYQQILGQGPKLLIQFQNNGVVDDSQLPKDRFSAERLKGVDSTLKIQPAKLEDSAVYLCASSHDLGLGYEQYFGPGTRLTVT.

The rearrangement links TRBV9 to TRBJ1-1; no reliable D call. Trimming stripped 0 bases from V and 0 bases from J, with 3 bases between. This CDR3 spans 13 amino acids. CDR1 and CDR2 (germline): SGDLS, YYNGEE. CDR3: CASSVDMNTEAFF. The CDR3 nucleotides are TGTGCCAGCAGCGTAGATATGAACACTGAAGCTTTCTTT.

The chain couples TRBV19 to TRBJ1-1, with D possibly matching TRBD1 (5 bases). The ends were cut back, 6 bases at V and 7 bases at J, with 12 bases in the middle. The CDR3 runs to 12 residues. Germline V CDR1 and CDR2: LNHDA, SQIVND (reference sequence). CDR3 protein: CASRAQAREAFF. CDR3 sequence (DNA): TGTGCCAGTAGAGCACAGGCCCGTGAAGCTTTCTTT.

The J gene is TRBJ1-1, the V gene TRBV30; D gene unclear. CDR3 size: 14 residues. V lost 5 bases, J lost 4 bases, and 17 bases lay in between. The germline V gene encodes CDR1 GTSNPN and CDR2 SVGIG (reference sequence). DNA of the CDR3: TGTGCCTGGCACCTTGGAGGAGGGATCACTGAAGCTTTCTTT. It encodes CAWHLGGGITEAFF. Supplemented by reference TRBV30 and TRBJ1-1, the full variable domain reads SQTIHQWPATLVQPVGSPLSLECTVEGTSNPNLYWYRQAAGRGLQLLFYSVGIGQISSEVPQNLSASRPQDRQFILSSKKLLLSDSGFYLCAWHLGGGITEAFFGQGTRLTVV.

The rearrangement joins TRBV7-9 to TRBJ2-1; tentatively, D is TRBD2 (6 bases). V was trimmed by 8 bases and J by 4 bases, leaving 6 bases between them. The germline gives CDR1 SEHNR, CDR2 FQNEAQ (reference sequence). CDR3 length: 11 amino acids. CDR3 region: CASGGYNEQFF. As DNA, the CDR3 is TGTGCCAGCGGGGGGTACAATGAGCAGTTCTTC. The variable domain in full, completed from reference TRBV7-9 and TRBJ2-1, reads DTGVSQNPRHKITKRGQNVTFRCDPISEHNRLYWYRQTLGQGPEFLTYFQNEAQLEKSRLLSDRFSAERPKGSFSTLEIQRTEQGDSAMYLCASGGYNEQFFGPGTRLTVL.

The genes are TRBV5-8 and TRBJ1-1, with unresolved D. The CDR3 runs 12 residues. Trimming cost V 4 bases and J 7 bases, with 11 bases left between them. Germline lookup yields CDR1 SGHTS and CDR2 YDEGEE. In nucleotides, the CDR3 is TGTGCCAGCAGCCATGGTGCGGTTGAAGCTTTCTTT. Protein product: CASSHGAVEAFF.

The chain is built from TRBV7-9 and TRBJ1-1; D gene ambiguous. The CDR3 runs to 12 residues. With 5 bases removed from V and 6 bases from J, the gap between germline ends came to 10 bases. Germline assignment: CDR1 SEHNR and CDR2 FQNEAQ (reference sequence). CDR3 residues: CASSPSSAEAFF. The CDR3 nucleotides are TGTGCCAGCAGCCCTAGCAGCGCTGAAGCTTTCTTT.

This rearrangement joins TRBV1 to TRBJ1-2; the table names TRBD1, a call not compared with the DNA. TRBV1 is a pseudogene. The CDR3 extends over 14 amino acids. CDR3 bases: TGCACCAGCAGCCAAGGTTGGACAGTCGATGGCTACACCTTC. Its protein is CTSSQGWTVDGYTF.

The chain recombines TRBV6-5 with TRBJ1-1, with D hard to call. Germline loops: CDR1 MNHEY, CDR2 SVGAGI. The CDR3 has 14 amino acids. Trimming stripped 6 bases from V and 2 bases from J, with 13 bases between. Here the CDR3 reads CASRRPGKNTEAFF. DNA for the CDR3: TGTGCCAGCAGACGACCCGGGAAAAACACTGAAGCTTTCTTT.